This record looks at one T cell receptor beta chain sequence and its context. This entry belongs to a study of blood T cell repertoires in COVID-19. Method: immunoSEQ multiplex PCR; TCRdb's copy keeps in-frame clones and lacks some. The table lists 250,000 or so clones, 70% to 90% of them singletons. The CDR3 length is 15 residues. V was clipped by 3 bases and J by 0 bases; unmatched bases: 6. The V gene's germline CDR1 is SGDLS and CDR2 YYNGEE. The specimen was peripheral blood. This TCR derives from a man younger than 35 with active or convalescent COVID-19. The chain uses TRBV9 and TRBJ2-7; 7 positions agree with TRBD1. CDR3 loop: CASSAQGEPSYEQYF. CDR3 coding DNA: TGTGCCAGCAGCGCGCAGGGGGAGCCCTCCTACGAGCAGTACTTC.